This T cell receptor (beta chain) came from a study of cytomegalovirus exposure and HLA in healthy donors. Primers included in the PCR were 60 Vbeta and 13 Jbeta primers. Data came from immunoSEQ multiplex PCR; TCRdb stores just in-frame clones and leaves some out. This sample has under 200,000 clones, with over 60% found just once. The CDR3 runs 13 residues. Trimming stripped 1 base from V and 4 bases from J, with 7 bases between. CDR1 is SNHLY and CDR2 is FYNNEI in the germline V gene. The TCR originated in a young woman in good health and CMV-seronegative. Source material: PBMCs. The rearrangement links TRBV2 to TRBJ2-5, with D tentatively TRBD1 (6 bases). As DNA, the CDR3 is TGTGCCAGCAGTGAAGAACAGGGAGAGACCCAGTACTTC. Its translation: CASSEEQGETQYF. The full variable domain, completed using reference TRBV2 and TRBJ2-5, is EPEVTQTPSHQVTQMGQEVILRCVPISNHLYFYWYRQILGQKVEFLVSFYNNEISEKSEIFDDQFSVERPDGSNFTLKIRSTKLEDSAMYFCASSEEQGETQYFGPGTRLLVL.